This passage covers 30 T cell receptor beta chains from one sample sequenced in a study of blood T cell repertoires in COVID-19. Measured with immunoSEQ multiplex PCR; TCRdb has only the in-frame clones, and not every one. The sample lists hundreds of thousands of clones; roughly 87% were seen once. Sequenced: PBMCs or T cells enriched from blood (not recorded which). The receptors stem from a woman aged 40 to 50 who had recovered from COVID-19.

The chain joins TRBV7-8 to TRBJ1-1, with 8 bases aligning to TRBD1. CDR1 is SGHVS and CDR2 is FQNEAQ in the germline V gene. This CDR3 contains 16 residues. Trimming took 0 bases from V and 1 from J; bases not matched to a gene: 4. CDR3 DNA: TGTGCCAGCAGCTTAGCAAAGGGGACAGGGAACACTGAAGCTTTCTTT. Translation gives CASSLAKGTGNTEAFF.

The rearrangement joins TRBV15 to TRBJ1-3; D is undetermined. V shed 3 bases and J shed 0 bases, with 9 bases lying between them. Germline CDR1 and CDR2: LNHNV and YYDKDF (reference sequence). This CDR3 is 15 amino acids long. CDR3 protein: CATSRYTDSGNTIYF. The CDR3 DNA sequence: TGTGCCACCAGCAGGTACACCGACTCTGGAAACACCATATATTTT.

A few counts support this clone. The J gene is TRBJ2-1, the V gene TRBV5-1, with 10 bases identical to TRBD1. Trimming cost V 1 base and J 4 bases; bases outside gene matches: 5. The CDR3 contains 16 residues. Germline V gives CDR1 SGHRS, CDR2 YFSETQ. In DNA form, the CDR3 reads TGCGCCAGCAGCTTGAGGGGGACAGGGGTATACAATGAGCAGTTCTTC. Residues: CASSLRGTGVYNEQFF.

This chain connects TRBV19 to TRBJ2-5, with D tentatively TRBD1 (5 bases). Germline V gene lookup returns CDR1 LNHDA and CDR2 SQIVND (reference sequence). Trimming removed 4 bases at V and 5 bases at J, with 14 bases between. The CDR3 has 14 amino acids. The CDR3 DNA is TGTGCCAGTAGTACGATGACAGCCACCGAGACCCAGTACTTC. Residues: CASSTMTATETQYF.

CDR3 in amino acids: CASSDGQGALNNEQFF. The CDR3 region has the DNA TGCGCCAGCAGCGACGGACAGGGGGCGCTTAACAATGAGCAGTTCTTC. The rearrangement uses TRBV5-1 and TRBJ2-1; 11 nucleotides agree with TRBD1. The length of the CDR3 is 16 residues. Trimming removed 4 bases from V and 5 bases from J; junction bases left unmatched: 8. Germline V gene sequence: CDR1 SGHRS, CDR2 YFSETQ.

This chain links TRBV27 with TRBJ1-2, with 8 bases identical to TRBD1. After removal of 5 bases from V and 0 bases from J, the junction contained 5 bases not matched to a gene. The CDR3 has 15 residues. Per the germline V gene, CDR1 is MNHEY and CDR2 is SMNVEV (reference sequence). CDR3 sequence (DNA): TGTGCCAGCAGTATAACGACAGGGGCTAACTATGGCTACACCTTC. Protein: CASSITTGANYGYTF.

The genes are TRBV7-9 and TRBJ1-1, with 11 nucleotides matching TRBD1. Germline V gene sequence: CDR1 SEHNR, CDR2 FQNEAQ (reference sequence). The V and J ends lost 5 bases and 4 bases, in that order; junction bases with no gene match: 6. The CDR3 covers 15 residues. This CDR3 reads CASSTRTGGVTEAFF. CDR3 DNA: TGTGCCAGCAGCACTCGGACAGGGGGCGTCACTGAAGCTTTCTTT.

The chain recombines TRBV18 with TRBJ1-2; 8 nucleotides match TRBD1. V lost 4 bases, J lost 6 bases, and 4 bases stayed unmatched. Germline loops: CDR1 KGHSH, CDR2 LQKENI. The length of the CDR3 is 13 residues. This CDR3 is CASSQTGADGYTF. The CDR3 DNA follows: TGTGCCAGCTCACAGACAGGGGCGGATGGCTACACCTTC.

V usage is TRBV19 and J usage is TRBJ2-1, with 10 bases fitting TRBD2. Germline CDR1 reads LNHDA; CDR2 reads SQIVND (reference sequence). The CDR3 runs to 17 residues. Germline trimming cut 2 bases from V and 4 bases from J; bases unmatched to any gene: 8. The CDR3 sequence is CASSIRASGSVYNEQFF. The CDR3 DNA is TGTGCCAGTAGTATACGGGCTAGCGGGAGTGTGTACAATGAGCAGTTCTTC.

The CDR3 spells CATLGGSYTQYF. In DNA form, the CDR3 reads TGTGCCACCCTGGGGGGGTCCTATACGCAGTATTTT. V usage is TRBV19 and J usage is TRBJ2-3, with 7 bases fitting TRBD2. The germline CDR1 and CDR2 sequences are LNHDA and SQIVND (reference sequence). This CDR3 comprises 12 residues. V lost 10 bases and J lost 7; bases outside the gene matches: 8.

The rearrangement links TRBV12-3 or TRBV12-4 to TRBJ2-5, with D unclear. The CDR3 has 13 residues. V lost 3 bases and J lost 3, with 8 bases in between. The CDR3 protein is CASSFWRKETQYF. Here the CDR3 DNA reads TGTGCCAGCAGTTTTTGGCGGAAAGAGACCCAGTACTTC.

The gene calls are TRBV28 and TRBJ2-2; D call uncertain. Germline CDR1 reads MDHEN; CDR2 reads SYDVKM. With 3 bases removed from V and 8 bases from J, the gap between germline ends came to 16 bases. This CDR3 region has 15 residues. The DNA of the CDR3 is TGTGCCAGCAGTTTTGCCCTGAGAACGATTGGGGAGCTGTTTTTT. The encoded protein is CASSFALRTIGELFF.

The chain's CDR3 is CASSSFRLDRYF. CDR3 coding DNA: TGTGCCAGCAGTTCCTTCCGACTAGATAGGTACTTC. The V gene is TRBV28, the J gene TRBJ2-7, with D maybe TRBD2 (6 bases). Germline-derived CDR1 and CDR2 are MDHEN and SYDVKM. The length of the CDR3 is 12 residues. V gave up 4 bases and J gave up 12 bases, with 16 bases separating them.

The V call is TRBV18, the J call TRBJ1-3; D perhaps matches TRBD1 (6 bases). Trimming removed 3 bases at V and 1 base at J, with 10 bases between. Germline V gene sequence: CDR1 KGHSH, CDR2 LQKENI. CDR3 size: 15 residues. CDR3 DNA: TGTGCCAGCTCACCCCTAGACAGGTCTGGAAACACCATATATTTT. Encoded protein: CASSPLDRSGNTIYF.

The genes are TRBV14 and TRBJ2-3; D remains ambiguous. The germline V gene has CDR1 SGHDN and CDR2 FVKESK. V gave up 2 bases and J gave up 3 bases, with 6 bases separating them. CDR3 length equals 13 residues. CDR3 residues: CASSQLRTDTQYF. The DNA of the CDR3 is TGTGCCAGCAGCCAACTCAGAACAGATACGCAGTATTTT.

About this clone: One end of the junction does not line up with germline, which may come from a read error. V is TRBV7-7 and J is TRBJ2-1; D may be TRBD2 (7 bases). CDR1 SSHAT and CDR2 FNYEAQ come from the germline V gene (reference sequence). CDR3 size: 15 residues. CDR3 DNA sequence: TGTGCTAGCAGCCCAGGGGCGGGAGTAACGAATGAGCAGTTCTTC. As protein: CASSPGAGVTNEQFF. The entire variable domain, with the rest obtained from reference TRBV7-7 and TRBJ2-1, is as follows: GAGVSQSPRYKVTKRGQDVTLRCDPISSHATLYWYQQALGQGPEFLTYFNYEAQPDKSGLPSDRFSAERPEGSISTLTIQRTEQRDSAMYRCASSPGAGVTNEQFFGPGTRLTVL.

This clone was detected a few times. The chain couples TRBV5-6 to TRBJ2-1, with TRBD1 identical over 7 bases. CDR1 is SGHDT, CDR2 YYEEEE, per germline. The CDR3 has 13 residues. The junction had 5 bases not matched to a gene; V was cut back by 3 bases and J by 8 bases. CDR3 protein: CASSSTTGDEQFF. DNA of the CDR3: TGTGCCAGCAGCTCCACAACAGGGGATGAGCAGTTCTTC. Full variable domain (outside the CDR3, taken from reference TRBV5-6 and TRBJ2-1): DAGVTQSPTHLIKTRGQQVTLRCSPKSGHDTVSWYQQALGQGPQFIFQYYEEEERQRGNFPDRFSGHQFPNYSSELNVNALLLGDSALYLCASSSTTGDEQFFGPGTRLTVL.

The V gene is TRBV18, the J gene TRBJ2-1, with no clear D. V lost 3 bases and J 6 bases, leaving 9 bases between the germline ends. CDR1 and CDR2 from the germline V gene are KGHSH and LQKENI. This CDR3 is built from 13 residues. CDR3 bases: TGTGCCAGCTCACCGGGTGGGCCCAATGAGCAGTTCTTC. It encodes CASSPGGPNEQFF. Combining the CDR3 with reference TRBV18 and TRBJ2-1 gives the whole variable domain NAGVMQNPRHLVRRRGQEARLRCSPMKGHSHVYWYRQLPEEGLKFMVYLQKENIIDESGMPKERFSAEFPKEGPSILRIQQVVRGDSAAYFCASSPGGPNEQFFGPGTRLTVL.

CDR3 sequence reads: CAWSGDRNYNEQFF. Here the CDR3 DNA reads TGTGCCTGGAGTGGGGACAGAAACTACAATGAGCAGTTCTTC. This chain connects TRBV30 to TRBJ2-1; 7 bases fit TRBD1. This CDR3 has 14 residues. The J segment lost 3 bases and the V segment lost 1 base, leaving 3 bases of the junction unmatched. Looked up from germline, CDR1 is GTSNPN and CDR2 is SVGIG (reference sequence).

The rearrangement links TRBV7-9 to TRBJ2-2, with 7 bases that match TRBD2. The CDR3 has 16 amino acids. Germline trimming cut 5 bases from V and 4 bases from J; bases unmatched to any gene: 10. Germline V gene lookup returns CDR1 SEHNR and CDR2 FQNEAQ (reference sequence). The CDR3 reads CASSPRPAGVTGELFF. In DNA form, the CDR3 reads TGTGCCAGCAGCCCGCGCCCGGCGGGAGTCACCGGGGAGCTGTTTTTT.

The V and J genes are TRBV18 and TRBJ2-7; TRBD2 matches at 16 bases. From germline, CDR1 is KGHSH and CDR2 LQKENI. This CDR3 region has 16 residues. V was clipped by 3 bases and J by 7 bases; unmatched bases: 6. The CDR3 DNA reads as TGTGCCAGCTCACCGGGACTAGCGGGAGGGTCGAAGGAGCAGTACTTC. Its translation is CASSPGLAGGSKEQYF. Variable domain in full (rest from reference TRBV18 and TRBJ2-7): NAGVMQNPRHLVRRRGQEARLRCSPMKGHSHVYWYRQLPEEGLKFMVYLQKENIIDESGMPKERFSAEFPKEGPSILRIQQVVRGDSAAYFCASSPGLAGGSKEQYFGPGTRLTVT.

A single count supports this clone. The chain couples TRBV25-1 to TRBJ1-2; a possible D gene is TRBD1 (6 bases). The V and J ends lost 5 bases and 7 bases respectively, with 14 bases between them. The CDR3 length is 13 residues. The germline gives CDR1 MGHDK, CDR2 SYGVNS. CDR3 region: CASSWGGSSGYTF. CDR3 sequence (DNA): TGTGCCAGCAGTTGGGGGGGCTCCAGTGGCTACACCTTC.

CDR3 region: CASTPGGRSYEQYF. The CDR3 DNA follows: TGTGCCAGCACCCCTGGCGGTCGATCCTACGAGCAGTACTTC. The gene calls are TRBV2 and TRBJ2-7; D is ambiguous. CDR1 is SNHLY, CDR2 FYNNEI, per germline. V lost 7 bases and J 1 base, leaving 14 bases between the germline ends. The CDR3 totals 14 residues.

V usage is TRBV9 and J usage is TRBJ2-7, with TRBD1 matching over 8 bases. This CDR3 is built from 13 residues. V was clipped by 5 bases and J by 5 bases; unmatched bases: 6. Germline CDR1 reads SGDLS; CDR2 reads YYNGEE. As DNA, the CDR3 is TGTGCCAGCAGAGGCGGACAGGGCCACGAGCAGTACTTC. Encoded protein: CASRGGQGHEQYF.

The gene calls are TRBV20-1 and TRBJ1-4, with no clear D. In germline, CDR1 is DFQATT, CDR2 SNEGSKA (reference sequence). The V and J ends lost 6 bases and 5 bases respectively, with 7 bases between them. The CDR3 runs to 11 residues. CDR3 protein: CSAGKNEKLFF. In nucleotides, the CDR3 is TGCAGTGCCGGGAAGAATGAAAAACTGTTTTTT.

The CDR3 DNA is TGTGCCAGCAGCTCCAGGGTGAGCTCCTACAATGAGCAGTTCTTC. This sequence encodes CASSSRVSSYNEQFF. The chain has TRBV7-9 and TRBJ2-1; D may be TRBD1 (5 bases). The CDR3 runs to 15 residues. Trimming stripped 4 bases from V and 0 bases from J, with 10 bases between. Germline V CDR1 and CDR2: SEHNR, FQNEAQ (reference sequence).

The chain employs TRBV4-3 and TRBJ2-1; 9 bases match TRBD2. CDR3 length: 16 residues. V trimming: 0 bases; J trimming: 6 bases; junction bases outside the gene matches: 6. In germline, CDR1 is LGHNA, CDR2 YSLEER. CDR3 DNA: TGCGCCAGCAGCCAAGATTGGCGCGGGAGGGTCAATGAGCAGTTCTTC. It is translated as CASSQDWRGRVNEQFF.

The V and J genes are TRBV3-1 (or the pseudogene TRBV3-2) and TRBJ2-1; 7 bases fit TRBD2. The germline V gene has CDR1 LGHDT and CDR2 YNNKEL (reference sequence). This CDR3 has 13 residues. J gave up 10 bases and V 2 bases, and 5 bases lay outside the gene matches. The CDR3: CASSQWGEGEQFF. In DNA form, the CDR3 reads TGTGCCAGCAGCCAATGGGGGGAGGGGGAGCAGTTCTTC.

The genes are TRBV28 and TRBJ2-1; TRBD2 matches 10 bases. Germline V gene sequence: CDR1 MDHEN, CDR2 SYDVKM. V shed 4 bases and J 8 bases; nucleotides not matched to a gene: 8. The length of the CDR3 is 15 residues. The CDR3 here is CASSSLAGVADEQFF. The CDR3 region has the DNA TGTGCCAGCAGTTCCCTAGCGGGAGTGGCGGATGAGCAGTTCTTC.

This clone was picked up one time. The genes are TRBV18 and TRBJ1-5; D is possibly TRBD1 (6 bases). This CDR3 spans 14 amino acids. V was clipped by 3 bases and J by 5 bases, with 11 bases between them. Looked up from germline, CDR1 is KGHSH and CDR2 is LQKENI. CDR3 sequence (DNA): TGTGCCAGCTCACCGGTCAGGGGAGATCAGCCCCAGCATTTT. Its protein is CASSPVRGDQPQHF.